The 11 T cell receptor beta chains below were found in one sample sequenced in a study of regulatory T cells in long-lasting Graves disease. Sample time point: newly diagnosed GD, antithyroid drugs for less than 3 months. PBMCs provided the RNA from which the TCR library was made. Arm-PCR with iRepertoire HTBI primers amplified the CDR3 regions for these TCR beta libraries. TCRdb reprocessed the multiplex PCR reads with MiXCR, giving one entry per CDR3 protein. Of 530,000 or so distinct CDR3 sequences in the sample, approximately 12% are singletons; the top ten hold 8% to 10%. These sequences were also reported in another study, on T cells in Graves' hyperthyroidism and ophthalmopathy.

This sample comprised peripheral blood mononuclear cells (PBMCs), obtained at new diagnosis, from a patient treated with antithyroid drugs. Receptors were obtained from a man aged 25-45 years with Graves disease.

This clonotype has ten or more counts. J is TRBJ2-5 and V is TRBV5-6; D might be TRBD2 (5 bases). Trimming shortened V by 3 bases and J by 5 bases, and 20 bases separated the two germline ends. This CDR3 region has 16 residues. Germline CDR1 and CDR2: SGHDT and YYEEEE. The CDR3 loop reads CASSSSDLTYTETQYF. The CDR3 coding sequence is TGTGCCAGCAGCTCCTCGGACTTAACCTACACGGAGACCCAGTACTTC.

The J gene is TRBJ1-4, the V gene TRBV7-8; weak D call: TRBD1 (5 bases). The ends were cut back, 5 bases at V and 8 bases at J, with 15 bases in the middle. Germline CDR1 is SGHVS and CDR2 is FQNEAQ. The CDR3 length is 14 residues. The DNA for the CDR3 is TGTGCCAGCAGCCGGGTCGGGGGGGGAGAAAAACTGTTTTTT. This sequence encodes CASSRVGGGEKLFF.

This clonotype came up many times. V gene TRBV7-2 combines with J gene TRBJ2-1; D gene ambiguous. The CDR3 length is 12 residues. Per germline, CDR1 SGHTA and CDR2 FQGNSA. Trimming cost V 1 base and J 6 bases, with 4 bases left between them. CDR3 sequence: CASSLVSNEQFF. As DNA, the CDR3 is TGTGCCAGCAGCTTAGTTAGCAATGAGCAGTTCTTC.

Ten or more counts support this clonotype. This chain links TRBV20-1 with TRBJ1-5; unclear D gene. Germline V CDR1 and CDR2: DFQATT, SNEGSKA (reference sequence). This CDR3 has 13 residues. Trimming removed 4 bases from V and 3 bases from J, with 10 bases in between. The DNA of the CDR3 is TGCAGTGCTACGGTCAGATTCAATCAGCCCCAGCATTTT. It specifies CSATVRFNQPQHF.

Many counts were recorded for this clonotype. V gene TRBV27 combines with J gene TRBJ2-7; D uncertain. Germline CDR1 reads MNHEY; CDR2 reads SMNVEV (reference sequence). Trimming stripped 6 bases from V and 10 bases from J, with 25 bases between. The CDR3 contains 15 residues. Here the CDR3 DNA reads TGTGCCAGCAGCCTTGCCGGCCCCGTAGTTTCCCACCAGTACTTC. Amino acids: CASSLAGPVVSHQYF.

This clonotype was detected only a few times. The chain uses TRBV30 and TRBJ2-1; 12 bases match TRBD2. The CDR3 consists of 15 residues. J gave up 2 bases and V 4 bases, and 3 bases lay outside the gene matches. The germline V gene encodes CDR1 GTSNPN and CDR2 SVGIG (reference sequence). CDR3 sequence (DNA): TGTGCCTGGACGGGACTAGCGGGCCCCTACAATGAGCAGTTCTTC. Its protein is CAWTGLAGPYNEQFF.

Concerning this clonotype itself: A much larger clone is a single base away; this may be a read error. V is TRBV29-1 and J is TRBJ2-5, with D possibly being TRBD2 (7 bases). With 5 bases removed from V and 5 bases from J, the gap between germline ends came to 18 bases. Looked up from germline, CDR1 is SQVTM and CDR2 is ANQGSEA. The CDR3 spans 14 residues. CDR3 in DNA: TGCAGCGTTACCAGAAGGGGGGGCTCGGAGACCCAGTACTTC. Translation: CSVTRRGGSETQYF.

The V call is TRBV14, the J call TRBJ2-5, with TRBD2 matching 9 bases. Germline CDR1 and CDR2: SGHDN and FVKESK. J gave up 5 bases and V 0 bases, and 10 bases lay outside the gene matches. The CDR3 runs 17 residues. CDR3 protein: CASSQERSSGSLETQYF. The CDR3 nucleotides are TGTGCCAGCAGCCAAGAAAGGAGTAGCGGGAGCCTGGAGACCCAGTACTTC.

This clonotype was seen at least ten times. This chain joins TRBV15 and TRBJ1-5; TRBD1 aligns across 7 bases. Trimming at V came to 1 base and at J to 7 bases, leaving 7 bases not matched to a gene. Per the germline V gene, CDR1 is LNHNV and CDR2 is YYDKDF (reference sequence). This CDR3 is 15 amino acids long. CDR3 protein: CATSRGTGMVQPQHF. CDR3 sequence (DNA): TGTGCCACCAGCAGAGGGACAGGTATGGTCCAGCCCCAGCATTTT.

This clonotype appeared many times. V and J are TRBV12-3 or TRBV12-4 and TRBJ1-1, with 7 bases fitting TRBD1. The CDR3 totals 13 residues. The J segment lost 4 bases and the V segment lost 6 bases, leaving 5 bases of the junction unmatched. This CDR3 reads CASSQGGGTEAFF. The CDR3 DNA sequence: TGTGCCAGCAGCCAGGGGGGTGGCACTGAAGCTTTCTTT.

This clonotype was picked up many times. This chain connects TRBV5-1 to TRBJ2-2; the match to TRBD2 covers 10 bases. Unmatched junction bases numbered 11, after V lost 1 base and J lost 2 bases. The germline gives CDR1 SGHRS, CDR2 YFSETQ. The length of the CDR3 is 19 residues. The CDR3, as DNA: TGCGCCAGCAGCTTGCTTCTAGCGGGAGTCCCCGCCAACACCGGGGAGCTGTTTTTT. Translated, it gives CASSLLLAGVPANTGELFF.